These T cell receptor beta chains were read from a single sample in a study of T cell responses to AZD1222 COVID-19 vaccine. The assay was immunoSEQ multiplex PCR, and TCRdb's table has in-frame clones only and misses some. The sample has approximately 120,000 clones, approximately 86% seen once. Source: peripheral blood, taken on day 0 of AZD1222 vaccination. Receptors were obtained from an adult in good health. Both conserved end residues are part of each CDR3. The D gene is left open where the match is weak. The listing skips clone size in some rows; elsewhere it reads once, few, many or a size class.

CDR3aa,CDR3nt,len,abundance,v_gene,d_gene,j_gene
CASSLAGLKHNYGYTF,TGTGCCAGCAGTTTGGCAGGCCTCAAACACAACTATGGCTACACCTTC,16,.,TRBV28,.,TRBJ1-2
CASSPGGGRGYTEAFF,TGTGCCAGCAGCCCCGGGGGGGGCAGGGGGTACACTGAAGCTTTCTTT,16,.,TRBV7-2,TRBD1,TRBJ1-1
CASSLLENYEQYF,TGTGCCAGCAGTTTACTAGAAAACTACGAGCAGTACTTC,13,few,TRBV2,.,TRBJ2-7
CASSPPYRDRGNTIYF,TGTGCCAGCAGTCCCCCCTACCGGGACAGGGGAAACACCATATATTTT,16,.,TRBV28,TRBD1,TRBJ1-3
CASGGGPEAFF,TGTGCCAGCGGGGGAGGCCCTGAAGCTTTCTTT,11,.,TRBV25-1,.,TRBJ1-1
CASSFSGGGAGNQPQHF,TGTGCCAGCAGCTTTTCCGGAGGGGGCGCAGGCAATCAGCCCCAGCATTTT,17,.,TRBV7-2,TRBD1,TRBJ1-5
CASSPQGAQYF,TGTGCCAGCAGCCCCCAGGGCGCCCAGTACTTC,11,many,TRBV28,.,TRBJ2-5
CASSSPGLAGGQTQYF,TGTGCCAGCAGCTCCCCGGGACTAGCGGGAGGACAGACCCAGTACTTC,16,.,TRBV5-8,TRBD2,TRBJ2-5
CASSSTRTYGYTF,TGTGCCAGCAGTTCCACACGGACCTATGGCTACACCTTC,13,.,TRBV12-3/TRBV12-4,.,TRBJ1-2
CASSSRDKWTEAFF,TGTGCCAGCAGTTCAAGGGACAAGTGGACTGAAGCTTTCTTT,14,.,TRBV6-2/TRBV6-3,.,TRBJ1-1
CASRELAGGVTDTQYF,TGTGCCAGCCGGGAACTAGCGGGGGGAGTGACAGATACGCAGTATTTT,16,.,TRBV7-9,TRBD2,TRBJ2-3
CASREGNGNQPQHF,TGTGCCAGCAGAGAGGGGAATGGCAATCAGCCCCAGCATTTT,14,.,TRBV28,.,TRBJ1-5
CASSLDFGSHSYGYTF,TGTGCCAGCAGCTTGGATTTTGGCAGCCACTCCTATGGCTACACCTTC,16,medium-sized,TRBV5-8,.,TRBJ1-2
CASSKVHCGPMNTEAFF,TGTGCCAGCAGCAAAGTGCATTGCGGGCCAATGAACACTGAAGCTTTCTTT,17,.,TRBV21-1,.,TRBJ1-1
CASSQRVPAQETQYF,TGTGCCAGCAGCCAACGGGTCCCAGCCCAAGAGACCCAGTACTTC,15,few,TRBV14,.,TRBJ2-5
CASSPLAGSTDTQYF,TGTGCCAGCTCACCACTAGCGGGAAGTACAGATACGCAGTATTTT,15,.,TRBV18,TRBD2,TRBJ2-3
CASRSGEALSNQPQHF,TGTGCCAGCAGGTCAGGGGAGGCCTTGAGCAATCAGCCCCAGCATTTT,16,.,TRBV28,.,TRBJ1-5
CASSPVNRDGIYEQYF,TGTGCCAGCAGCCCGGTTAATAGGGACGGAATCTACGAGCAGTACTTC,16,.,TRBV11-2,.,TRBJ2-7
CTSSQEWGYGYTF,TGCACCAGCAGCCAAGAGTGGGGTTATGGCTACACCTTC,13,.,TRBV1,.,TRBJ1-2
CASSVSGANVLTF,TGCGCCAGCAGCGTCTCTGGGGCCAACGTCCTGACTTTC,13,few,TRBV5-1,.,TRBJ2-6
CASSLGLFTDTQYF,TGTGCCAGCAGCCTGGGACTTTTCACAGATACGCAGTATTTT,14,.,TRBV3-1/TRBV3-2,.,TRBJ2-3
CASSLGPGNTEAFF,TGTGCCAGCAGCTTGGGGCCGGGGAACACTGAAGCTTTCTTT,14,.,TRBV5-4,.,TRBJ1-1
CASSLRGLAGHETSYGYTF,TGTGCCAGCAGCCTTAGGGGTTTGGCGGGACACGAGACCTCCTATGGCTACACCTTC,19,.,TRBV14,.,TRBJ1-2